The entry that follows covers one T cell receptor (beta chain) sequence. This sample was included in a study of CD8 T cells in Susac syndrome. V trimming: 5 bases; J trimming: 8 bases; junction bases outside the gene matches: 6. CDR3 length: 14 residues. The germline gives CDR1 LNHDA, CDR2 SQIVND (reference sequence). The RNA, about 0.5 to 1 ug, was put through reverse transcription using random hexamers. TCRdb re-called the immunoSEQ multiplex PCR reads with MiXCR, one entry per CDR3 protein. The profile shows 250,000 to 300,000 distinct CDR3 sequences, 70% to 90% of them singletons. The chain couples TRBV19 to TRBJ1-2; 12 bases match TRBD1. The source material was CD8+ T cells from PBMCs. The receptor's source is a human donor with multiple sclerosis. CDR3 protein: CASSRGQGAGGYTF. The DNA for the CDR3 is TGTGCCAGTAGTCGGGGACAGGGGGCAGGCGGCTACACCTTC.